One and the same sample provided the 11 T cell receptor beta chains below, sequenced in a study of blood T cells in healthy people across ages. A J-beta primer mix and a sample-barcoded 5' primer were used in a second PCR of roughly 6 to 11 cycles. MiXCR, applied by TCRdb to the 5' RACE reads, yields one record per CDR3 protein. Of 1.5 million to 2 million distinct CDR3 sequences in the sample, roughly 49% were seen once. Sample: blood. The source is a woman aged 40 to 49 in good health.

The chain has TRBV7-9 and TRBJ1-4; 8 nucleotides agree with TRBD1. The CDR3 runs to 14 residues. CDR1 and CDR2 from the germline V gene are SEHNR and FQNEAQ (reference sequence). Unmatched junction bases numbered 8, after V lost 6 bases and J lost 8 bases. This CDR3 reads CASSSGQGKEKLFF. In DNA form, the CDR3 reads TGTGCCAGCAGTTCAGGACAGGGAAAGGAAAAACTGTTTTTT.

The chain links TRBV7-9 to TRBJ2-7, with 7 bases matching TRBD1. The J call may be incorrect, as the DNA end agrees better with TRBJ2-5. The germline V gene has CDR1 SEHNR and CDR2 FQNEAQ (reference sequence). The CDR3 is 15 residues long. The CDR3 DNA sequence: TGTGCCAGCAGCTTAGAGGCAGGGGGAAGCGAGACCCAGTACTTC. It codes for CASSLEAGGSETQYF.

The chain joins TRBV29-1 to TRBJ2-5; 8 positions agree with TRBD2. Unmatched junction bases numbered 7, after V lost 5 bases and J lost 5 bases. Per the germline V gene, CDR1 is SQVTM and CDR2 is ANQGSEA. This CDR3 contains 13 residues. The CDR3 bases are TGCAGCGTTAGGGTTCGGGGGGGTGAGACCCAGTACTTC. This sequence encodes CSVRVRGGETQYF.

This chain joins TRBV7-9 and TRBJ2-7; D remains ambiguous. CDR1 and CDR2 from the germline V gene are SEHNR and FQNEAQ (reference sequence). Trimming took 1 base from V and 7 from J, leaving 11 bases between them. The CDR3 is made up of 13 amino acids. The CDR3 DNA sequence: TGTGCCAGCAGCTTAGATTGGTCGGAAGAGCAGTACTTC. Translation gives CASSLDWSEEQYF.

This clonotype was detected once. The chain couples TRBV5-1 to TRBJ2-7; tentatively, D is TRBD2 (5 bases). Trimming took off 5 bases at V and 0 bases at J, with 15 bases between the two ends. The CDR3 spans 15 residues. Germline CDR1 SGHRS, CDR2 YFSETQ. The DNA of the CDR3 is TGCGCCAGCAGTCCGGACGGGGTAAGCTCCTACGAGCAGTACTTC. Its translation is CASSPDGVSSYEQYF. Filled out from reference TRBV5-1 and TRBJ2-7, the complete variable domain reads KAGVTQTPRYLIKTRGQQVTLSCSPISGHRSVSWYQQTPGQGLQFLFEYFSETQRNKGNFPGRFSGRQFSNSRSEMNVSTLELGDSALYLCASSPDGVSSYEQYFGPGTRLTVT.

J is TRBJ2-5 and V is TRBV20-1, with D possibly matching TRBD2 (5 bases). Trimming removed 3 bases at V and 4 bases at J, with 9 bases between. Germline V CDR1 and CDR2: DFQATT, SNEGSKA (reference sequence). This CDR3 has 12 residues. CDR3 region: CSASDAGETQYF. The CDR3 bases are TGCAGTGCTAGCGATGCGGGAGAGACCCAGTACTTC.

The genes are TRBV7-6 and TRBJ2-3; possibly TRBD1 for D (6 bases). Germline assignment: CDR1 SGHVS and CDR2 FNYEAQ. V was pared by 7 bases and J by 2 bases, with 16 bases between. The CDR3 length is 15 residues. The CDR3 here is CASTEDSLITDTQYF. The CDR3 nucleotides read TGTGCCAGCACGGAGGACAGCTTAATCACAGATACGCAGTATTTT.

This clonotype was detected once. This chain connects TRBV12-3 or TRBV12-4 to TRBJ2-1; the match to TRBD1 covers 10 bases. The junction had 11 bases not matched to a gene; V was cut back by 5 bases and J by 4 bases. The CDR3 runs 17 residues. The CDR3 bases are TGTGCCAGCAGTCCCGACCTGGGGACAGGGGAGTACAATGAGCAGTTCTTC. Translating it yields CASSPDLGTGEYNEQFF.

The rearrangement uses TRBV20-1 and TRBJ2-7; 9 nucleotides align to TRBD1. Germline V gene sequence: CDR1 DFQATT, CDR2 SNEGSKA (reference sequence). The CDR3 totals 13 residues. Unmatched junction bases numbered 8, after V lost 7 bases and J lost 4 bases. CDR3 DNA sequence: TGCAGTGGTCTGACAGGGGGGTGGTACGAGCAGTACTTC. It is translated as CSGLTGGWYEQYF.

In its sample, this clonotype was seen once. V and J are TRBV6-4 and TRBJ2-4, with D uncertain. With the DNA end fitting TRBJ2-5 better, the J assignment may be wrong. Germline lookup yields CDR1 MRHNA and CDR2 SNTAGT. The CDR3 runs to 14 residues. In DNA form, the CDR3 reads TGTGCCAGCAGTGAAACGTCGGCTACGGAGACCCAGTACTTC. It specifies CASSETSATETQYF.

V gene TRBV6-5 combines with J gene TRBJ1-5, with TRBD1 as a possible D gene (5 bases). The germline V gene has CDR1 MNHEY and CDR2 SVGAGI. The CDR3 sequence is 14 residues long. V lost 2 bases and J lost 7, with 12 bases in between. The CDR3 region has the DNA TGTGCCAGCAGTTACCGGAAGGGGAGGCAGCCCCAGCATTTT. Protein product: CASSYRKGRQPQHF.